These 21 T cell receptor beta chains came from one sample sequenced in a study of neurological immune-mediated disorders. TCRdb redid the calling of the 5' RACE reads with MiXCR, one entry per CDR3 protein. This sample has roughly 55,000 distinct CDR3 sequences, with roughly 15% found just once. Sequencing was done on a sample of PBMCs. Receptors were obtained from a man aged 55-75 years in good health.

There are many counts of this clonotype. The J gene is TRBJ2-3, the V gene TRBV5-1; 11 bases are shared with TRBD2. J gave up 3 bases and V 3 bases, and 15 bases lay outside the gene matches. The CDR3 is 19 residues long. The germline V gene encodes CDR1 SGHRS and CDR2 YFSETQ. The CDR3 protein is CASSWRDGTSGGLTDTQYF. The CDR3 DNA reads TGCGCCAGCAGCTGGCGCGACGGGACTAGCGGAGGCCTTACAGATACGCAGTATTTT.

This clonotype was counted many times. V is TRBV9 and J is TRBJ2-1, with TRBD1 matching 11 bases. Germline values: CDR1 SGDLS, CDR2 YYNGEE. The V and J ends lost 2 bases and 2 bases, in that order; junction bases with no gene match: 0. The CDR3 sequence is 15 residues long. The CDR3 reads CASSVGQGAYNEQFF. In DNA form, the CDR3 reads TGTGCCAGCAGCGTGGGACAGGGGGCCTACAATGAGCAGTTCTTC.

This clonotype was counted between two and nine times. The gene calls are TRBV4-3 and TRBJ2-3, with TRBD2 identical over 7 bases. With 2 bases clipped from V and 2 bases from J, the junction kept 4 bases outside the gene matches. The CDR3 loop spans 15 amino acids. Germline V CDR1 and CDR2: LGHNA, YSLEER. The CDR3 sequence: CASSQSRLATDTQYF. The CDR3 DNA reads as TGCGCCAGCAGCCAATCACGACTAGCCACAGATACGCAGTATTTT.

This clonotype was recorded at least ten times. The V call is TRBV5-1, the J call TRBJ2-1; D may correspond to TRBD1 or TRBD2 (5 bases each). The CDR3 extends over 16 amino acids. Germline V gives CDR1 SGHRS, CDR2 YFSETQ. V was trimmed by 5 bases and J by 6 bases, leaving 21 bases between them. CDR3 nucleotides: TGCGCCAGCAGTGACCCCGGGGCTACTGCAATCAATGAGCAGTTCTTC. Translating it yields CASSDPGATAINEQFF.

This clonotype was observed many times. The V call is TRBV6-2 or TRBV6-3, the J call TRBJ2-1; the D is unclear. The CDR3 extends over 13 amino acids. V dropped 7 bases and J dropped 8 bases, with 15 bases sitting between them. Germline V lookup: CDR1 MNHEY, CDR2 SVGEGT. CDR3 in amino acids: CASTRLPSYEQFF. CDR3 nucleotides: TGTGCCAGCACCAGACTCCCTAGTTATGAGCAGTTCTTC.

This clonotype came up many times. The J gene is TRBJ1-1, the V gene TRBV6-5, with D perhaps TRBD1 (6 bases). V was cut by 5 bases and J by 1 base, with 17 bases left in between. CDR1 is MNHEY, CDR2 SVGAGI, per germline. The CDR3 is made up of 16 amino acids. Here the CDR3 reads CASSLKTLRGNTEAFF. CDR3 sequence (DNA): TGTGCCAGCAGTCTTAAAACTCTCAGGGGGAACACTGAAGCTTTCTTT.

This clonotype was recorded at least ten times. The chain links TRBV19 to TRBJ2-1, with 10 bases matching TRBD2. Trimming at V came to 2 bases and at J to 6 bases, leaving 1 base not matched to a gene. From germline, CDR1 is LNHDA and CDR2 SQIVND (reference sequence). The CDR3 spans 14 residues. The CDR3 nucleotides read TGTGCCAGTAGTATACTAGCGGGAGTCAATGAGCAGTTCTTC. It codes for CASSILAGVNEQFF.

CDR3 loop: CASSRSGSQAAYEQYF. DNA of the CDR3: TGTGCCAGCAGCCGCTCAGGTAGTCAAGCGGCCTACGAGCAGTACTTC. The rearrangement uses TRBV12-3 or TRBV12-4 and TRBJ2-7, with TRBD2 as a possible D gene (5 bases). The ends were cut back, 6 bases at V and 2 bases at J, with 20 bases in the middle. The CDR3 runs 16 residues.

This clonotype was seen many times. The chain recombines TRBV10-2 with TRBJ2-3, with a weak D call TRBD2 (6 bases). The germline gives CDR1 WSHSY, CDR2 SAAADI. The germline V and J ends were trimmed by 0 bases and 3 bases, with 13 bases remaining between them. The CDR3 consists of 16 residues. The DNA of the CDR3 is TGCGCCAGCAGTGAGTCCCAGGTTGGGGGGACAGATACGCAGTATTTT. Encoded protein: CASSESQVGGTDTQYF.

The sample holds a few counts of this clonotype. Mismatch with germline at one junction end may stem from a read error. The chain combines TRBV5-1 with TRBJ2-3; either TRBD1 or TRBD2 may supply D (5 bases each). This CDR3 has 16 amino acids. From germline, CDR1 is SGHRS and CDR2 YFSETQ. CDR3 amino acids: CATSFAGAYPLDTQYF. The CDR3, as DNA: TGCGCCACCAGCTTCGCCGGGGCCTATCCTCTCGATACGCAGTATTTT.

This chain joins TRBV7-3 and TRBJ1-3; D possibly corresponds to TRBD1 (6 bases). The CDR3 runs to 16 residues. The germline V and J ends were trimmed by 4 bases and 2 bases, with 15 bases remaining between them. Looked up from germline, CDR1 is SGHTA and CDR2 is FQGTGA. The DNA for the CDR3 is TGTGCCAGCAGCTCTAGTACCACAGGGCCTGGAAACACCATATATTTT. This sequence encodes CASSSSTTGPGNTIYF.

The chain uses TRBV5-1 and TRBJ2-5; 7 positions match TRBD1. CDR3 length equals 15 residues. Germline assignment: CDR1 SGHRS and CDR2 YFSETQ. The V gene end was trimmed by 1 base and the J gene end by 2 bases; junction bases not matched to a gene: 5. The CDR3 bases are TGCGCCAGCAGCTTGCTCGGGACAGCTCAAGAGACCCAGTACTTC. This codes for CASSLLGTAQETQYF.

In its sample, this clonotype was seen many times. The V gene is TRBV29-1, the J gene TRBJ1-2, with TRBD1 identical over 8 bases. Germline V gives CDR1 SQVTM, CDR2 ANQGSEA. The V and J ends lost 3 bases and 8 bases, in that order; junction bases with no gene match: 11. The CDR3 runs to 14 residues. The CDR3 sequence is CSVDLRTGYQGYTF. In DNA form, the CDR3 reads TGCAGCGTTGATTTACGGACAGGGTATCAAGGCTACACCTTC.

This clonotype was picked up a small number of times. This chain joins TRBV2 and TRBJ2-5, with 9 nucleotides matching TRBD1. V lost 8 bases, J lost 6 bases, and 7 bases stayed unmatched. Germline V gene lookup returns CDR1 SNHLY and CDR2 FYNNEI. The CDR3 is 13 residues long. The CDR3 is CASLGDREKTQYF. CDR3 DNA sequence: TGTGCCAGCTTAGGGGACAGGGAGAAGACCCAGTACTTC.

This clonotype was found many times. The CDR3, as DNA: TGCGCCAGCAGCTTGGGGGGGGACTCCTTCGAGCCCCAGCATTTT. Its translation is CASSLGGDSFEPQHF. The chain couples TRBV5-1 to TRBJ1-5, with D possibly being TRBD1 (5 bases). CDR1 and CDR2 from the germline V gene are SGHRS and YFSETQ. V was cut by 0 bases and J by 8 bases, with 15 bases left in between. CDR3 length: 15 residues.

The chain employs TRBV7-2 and TRBJ2-1, with 10 bases lining up with TRBD2. This CDR3 comprises 15 residues. CDR1 and CDR2 (germline): SGHTA, FQGNSA. Trimming at V came to 5 bases and at J to 6 bases, leaving 7 bases not matched to a gene. CDR3 sequence (DNA): TGTGCCAGCAGCGCTATAGCGGGAGGCCGCAATGAGCAGTTCTTC. Its protein is CASSAIAGGRNEQFF.

This chain joins TRBV27 and TRBJ2-3; tentative D call: TRBD1 (5 bases). The germline gives CDR1 MNHEY, CDR2 SMNVEV (reference sequence). The CDR3 extends over 16 amino acids. Trimming took off 0 bases at V and 2 bases at J, with 12 bases between the two ends. CDR3 sequence (DNA): TGTGCCAGCAGTTTATCAACAGGTTCCCTCACAGATACGCAGTATTTT. Translated, it gives CASSLSTGSLTDTQYF.

This clonotype showed up many times. This chain links TRBV14 with TRBJ2-7; TRBD2 agrees at 9 bases. After removal of 4 bases from V and 2 bases from J, the junction contained 9 bases not matched to a gene. CDR3 length: 16 residues. Germline-derived CDR1 and CDR2 are SGHDN and FVKESK. CDR3 sequence: CASSLRGAGGTYEQYF. CDR3 in DNA: TGTGCCAGCAGCCTTAGGGGAGCGGGAGGAACCTACGAGCAGTACTTC.

This clonotype was recorded at least ten times. The chain uses TRBV7-2 and TRBJ2-3; D gene ambiguous. Germline CDR1 SGHTA, CDR2 FQGNSA. V was shortened by 0 bases and J by 6 bases, with 10 bases between the two germline ends. This CDR3 has 14 amino acids. CDR3 residues: CASSLAGPADTQYF. The DNA for the CDR3 is TGTGCCAGCAGCTTAGCTGGACCCGCGGATACGCAGTATTTT. Full variable domain (remainder filled in from reference TRBV7-2 and TRBJ2-3): GAGVSQSPSNKVTEKGKDVELRCDPISGHTALYWYRQSLGQGLEFLIYFQGNSAPDKSGLPSDRFSAERTGGSVSTLTIQRTQQEDSAVYLCASSLAGPADTQYFGPGTRLTVL.

This clonotype was seen ten or more times. The rearrangement joins TRBV7-6 to TRBJ2-7, with 11 positions matching TRBD2. With 5 bases clipped from V and 6 bases from J, the junction kept 3 bases outside the gene matches. Germline V gives CDR1 SGHVS, CDR2 FNYEAQ. The CDR3 spans 13 residues. The CDR3 nucleotides are TGTGCCAGCAGCCCGGGACTAGCGGTCGAGCAGTACTTC. Protein sequence: CASSPGLAVEQYF.

This clonotype was seen repeatedly, ten times or more. The chain recombines TRBV9 with TRBJ2-5; 7 positions agree with TRBD2. The germline gives CDR1 SGDLS, CDR2 YYNGEE. The CDR3 length is 14 residues. With V trimmed by 3 bases and J by 5 bases, 7 bases remained unmatched. The CDR3 loop reads CASSGGSTRETQYF. The CDR3 DNA sequence: TGTGCCAGCAGCGGCGGGAGTACCAGGGAGACCCAGTACTTC.